This T cell receptor (beta chain) is drawn from a study of T cell repertoires in cytomegalovirus infection. About the study: Matching HLA type, along with CMV infection, was indicated by public TCR beta signatures.

This clonotype was observed a few times. Its antigen is not known. There are 14 residues in the CDR3. V was pared by 3 bases and J by 5 bases, with 13 bases between. The germline V gene encodes CDR1 LNHDA and CDR2 SQIVND (reference sequence). TCRdb ran MiXCR on the reads and lists one entry per CDR3 protein. The sample has around 740,000 distinct CDR3 sequences, about 40% seen once. Whole-study findings and limits: Summed frequency of shared TCR beta families picked out CMV carriers who also had the relevant HLA. Clonotypes of TCR beta that were HLA-C-restricted and CMV-specific dominated the ex vivo response.

The sequence came from a human donor in good health (CMV status not recorded). Some clones in this sample may be carry-over from other donors' samples. Sequences were obtained from PBMCs. The chain has TRBV19 and TRBJ1-1; a possible D gene is TRBD1 (5 bases). Here the CDR3 DNA reads TGTGCCAGTAGTATTGGGACGGGGAGGACTGAAGCTTTCTTT. As protein: CASSIGTGRTEAFF.